Shown below are 10 T cell receptor beta chains from a single sample sequenced in a study of PD-1 blockade in classical Hodgkin lymphoma (dated by TCRdb to the early 2020s). The library was obtained by the immunoSEQ multiplex PCR assay. Sourced from immuneACCESS, this table was stored by TCRdb with only in-frame sequences that have V and J called. A share of the clones is absent; for the studies checked, an unresolved V gene accounts for under half, and the remainder has no known explanation. The sample contains about 58,000 clones, approximately 90% of them found a single time. The ten top clones hold 10% of the sample. Reading the label with the study, this specimen's time point is: cycle 2 day 1 (C2D1) of nivolumab. All trial patients had relapsed after autologous stem cell transplantation, with cohorts A, B and C differing in prior brentuximab vedotin exposure. Specimen: peripheral blood mononuclear cells (PBMCs), collected before the second cycle of nivolumab. The receptors shown here come from a human donor with classical Hodgkin lymphoma.

The chain employs TRBV2 and TRBJ1-5, with no clear D. The CDR3 has 14 amino acids. Germline V gene data show CDR1 as SNHLY and CDR2 as FYNNEI. Trimming took off 6 bases at V and 1 base at J, with 10 bases between the two ends. For the CDR3, the DNA is TGTGCCAGCAGACGGGGAGGAAGCAATCAGCCCCAGCATTTT. As protein: CASRRGGSNQPQHF.

The chain recombines TRBV7-6 with TRBJ1-3, with D possibly TRBD1 on 5 matching bases. Germline lookup yields CDR1 SGHVS and CDR2 FNYEAQ. The length of the CDR3 is 13 residues. V was trimmed by 4 bases and J by 9 bases, leaving 13 bases between them. The CDR3 coding sequence is TGTGCCAGCAGCTCCCCCCCTGGGGGCACCATATATTTT. This translates into CASSSPPGGTIYF.

The CDR3 DNA follows: TGTGCCAGCAGTGCGGGCCCTTTGGGCACAGATACGCAGTATTTT. This translates into CASSAGPLGTDTQYF. The genes are TRBV2 and TRBJ2-3; D is undetermined. Germline loops: CDR1 SNHLY, CDR2 FYNNEI. The CDR3 has 15 residues. Deletions cut 4 bases from V and 1 base from J, with 12 bases between.

The chain joins TRBV5-6 to TRBJ2-6; D gene ambiguous. The CDR3 is made up of 16 amino acids. With 0 bases removed from V and 0 bases from J, the gap between germline ends came to 7 bases. Germline-derived CDR1 and CDR2 are SGHDT and YYEEEE. The CDR3 DNA reads TGTGCCAGCAGCTTGGTTGGGGTCTCTGGGGCCAACGTCCTGACTTTC. It translates to CASSLVGVSGANVLTF.

The chain combines TRBV11-1 with TRBJ2-7; 8 bases align to TRBD2. CDR1 SGHAT and CDR2 FQDESV come from the germline V gene (reference sequence). This CDR3 has 16 residues. The trim removed 5 bases at V and 4 bases at J, leaving 13 bases unmatched. The chain's CDR3 is CASSPPGLAGTYEQYF. CDR3 sequence (DNA): TGTGCCAGCAGCCCCCCTGGTCTAGCGGGTACTTACGAGCAGTACTTC.

In this sample, this clone turned up once. V is TRBV7-2 and J is TRBJ2-5; 8 bases are a match to TRBD2. V shed 5 bases and J 2 bases; nucleotides not matched to a gene: 16. The CDR3 consists of 18 residues. Germline V gene data show CDR1 as SGHTA and CDR2 as FQGNSA. The CDR3, as DNA: TGTGCCAGCAGCCCTGTTGGGGCGGCTAGCGGGCCACAAGAGACCCAGTACTTC. This encodes CASSPVGAASGPQETQYF.

The chain carries TRBV7-6 and TRBJ1-1, with TRBD1 as a possible D gene (5 bases). The germline CDR1 and CDR2 sequences are SGHVS and FNYEAQ. The CDR3 consists of 17 residues. Trimming shortened V by 5 bases and J by 0 bases, and 19 bases separated the two germline ends. CDR3 nucleotide sequence: TGTGCCAGCAGCAAATCCGGGACCGCCGTCATGAACACTGAAGCTTTCTTT. Translating gives CASSKSGTAVMNTEAFF.

This chain joins TRBV27 and TRBJ2-1; TRBD1 matches at 8 bases. Germline CDR1 reads MNHEY; CDR2 reads SMNVEV (reference sequence). J lost 7 bases, V lost 2 bases, and 4 bases had no gene match. The CDR3 extends over 14 amino acids. CDR3 coding DNA: TGTGCCAGCAGTTTAGGGGACAGGAGGAATGAGCAGTTCTTC. Amino acid sequence: CASSLGDRRNEQFF.

The genes are TRBV30 and TRBJ2-1; TRBD1 agrees at 9 bases. The CDR3 spans 14 residues. Germline-derived CDR1 and CDR2 are GTSNPN and SVGIG (reference sequence). V lost 8 bases and J lost 6; bases outside the gene matches: 11. CDR3 sequence reads: CADPPGTGSNEQFF. The CDR3 nucleotides are TGTGCCGATCCACCCGGGACAGGGTCCAATGAGCAGTTCTTC.

The chain is built from TRBV11-2 and TRBJ1-6, with D maybe TRBD1 (6 bases). Germline-derived CDR1 and CDR2 are SGHAT and FQNNGV. Trimming removed 6 bases at V and 3 bases at J, with 18 bases between. This CDR3 is 17 amino acids long. Written as DNA, the CDR3 is TGTGCCAGCAGTCGCCTTGGGGGGGCTTTCTATAATTCACCCCTCCACTTT. Protein: CASSRLGGAFYNSPLHF. The entire variable domain, with the rest obtained from reference TRBV11-2 and TRBJ1-6, is as follows: EAGVAQSPRYKIIEKRQSVAFWCNPISGHATLYWYQQILGQGPKLLIQFQNNGVVDDSQLPKDRFSAERLKGVDSTLKIQPAKLEDSAVYLCASSRLGGAFYNSPLHFGNGTRLTVT.